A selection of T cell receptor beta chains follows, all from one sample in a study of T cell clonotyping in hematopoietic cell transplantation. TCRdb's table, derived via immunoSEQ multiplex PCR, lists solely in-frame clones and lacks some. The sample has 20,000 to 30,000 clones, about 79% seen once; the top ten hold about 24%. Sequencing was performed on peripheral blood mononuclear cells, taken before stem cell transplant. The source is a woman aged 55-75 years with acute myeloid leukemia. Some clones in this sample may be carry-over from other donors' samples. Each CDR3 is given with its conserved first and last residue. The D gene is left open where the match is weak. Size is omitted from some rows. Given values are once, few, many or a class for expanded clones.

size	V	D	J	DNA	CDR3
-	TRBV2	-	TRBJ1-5	TGTGCCAGCAGTGTGGACGGATATAGCAATCAGCCCCAGCATTTT	CASSVDGYSNQPQHF
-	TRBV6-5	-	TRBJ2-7	TGTGCCAGCAGTTACGGTCTCTACTCCTACGAGCAGTACTTC	CASSYGLYSYEQYF
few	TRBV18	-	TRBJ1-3	TGTGCCAGCTCACCACCTCAGGGCCTCTCTGGAAACACCATATATTTT	CASSPPQGLSGNTIYF
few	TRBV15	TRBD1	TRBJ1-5	TGTGCCACCAGCGTGGACAGGGAGGTAGGACAGCCCCAGCATTTT	CATSVDREVGQPQHF
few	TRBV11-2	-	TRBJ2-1	TGTGCCAGCAGCTTCGCGGGCAACCACAATGAGCAGTTCTTC	CASSFAGNHNEQFF
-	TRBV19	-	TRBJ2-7	TGTGCCAGTAAGACAGAAGCGGCTTCCTACGAGCAGTACTTC	CASKTEAASYEQYF
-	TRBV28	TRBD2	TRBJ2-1	TGTGCCAGCAGCCCAATCCTAGCGGCCTACAATGAGCAGTTCTTC	CASSPILAAYNEQFF
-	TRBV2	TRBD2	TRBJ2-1	TGTGCCAGCAGTTTAGCGGGAGTCTCCTACAATGAGCAGTTCTTC	CASSLAGVSYNEQFF
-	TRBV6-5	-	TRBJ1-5	TGTGCCAGCAGTTACAGGGGCCCCCATCAGCCCCAGCATTTT	CASSYRGPHQPQHF
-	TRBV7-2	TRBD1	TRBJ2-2	TGTGCCAGCAGCTCGCTCCGGACAGGCCCGAACACCGGGGAGCTGTTTTTT	CASSSLRTGPNTGELFF
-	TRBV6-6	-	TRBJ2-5	TGTGCCAGCAGAAGGGCGGGAGAGACCCAGTACTTC	CASRRAGETQYF
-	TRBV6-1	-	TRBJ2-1	TGTGCCAGCAGCTATACAGTCGCGGTCTTC	CASSYTVAVF
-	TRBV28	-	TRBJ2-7	TGTGCCAGCAGTTTGCAGGGCAGGCCTTGGGAGCAGTACTTC	CASSLQGRPWEQYF
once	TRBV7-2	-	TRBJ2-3	TGTGCCAGCAGCTTGCAGGGCTCCAAGGGGGATACGCAGTATTTT	CASSLQGSKGDTQYF
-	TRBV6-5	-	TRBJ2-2	TGTGCCAGCAGTTACGGGGCCGCCGGGGAGCTGTTTTTT	CASSYGAAGELFF
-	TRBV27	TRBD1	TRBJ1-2	TGTGCCAGCAGTTCGACAGGGCGAAGCGGCTACACCTTC	CASSSTGRSGYTF
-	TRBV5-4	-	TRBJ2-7	TGTGCCAGCAGCTTTAACGGAGGCAACACCTACGAGCAGTACTTC	CASSFNGGNTYEQYF